What follows are 11 T cell receptor beta chains derived from one specimen sequenced in a study of T cells after posttransplantation cyclophosphamide. Sequencing used immunoSEQ multiplex PCR; TCRdb keeps in-frame clones, though not all of them. The sample consists of approximately 40,000 clones, roughly 73% of them appearing once. Treatment was busulfan-fludarabine conditioning, a marrow graft, and cyclophosphamide on days +3 and +4. Sequenced material: CD4+ T cells sorted from blood, taken roughly 1,900 days after a stem cell transplant with posttransplant cyclophosphamide. All receptors come from a female patient in her thirties or forties who received an allogeneic stem cell transplant from a related donor, was CMV-positive, and had no GVHD. These T cells may partly come from the graft donor.

The rearrangement joins TRBV11-2 to TRBJ2-5; 8 nucleotides agree with TRBD1. This CDR3 is 14 amino acids long. V dropped 11 bases and J dropped 5; count of bases not matched to a gene: 13. Germline V CDR1 and CDR2: SGHAT, FQNNGV. The CDR3 protein is CAVQTTGGRETQYF. In DNA, the CDR3 is TGTGCCGTCCAAACCACAGGGGGTAGGGAGACCCAGTACTTC.

The genes are TRBV9 and TRBJ2-3; D gene ambiguous. The V end was cut by 0 bases, the J end by 5 bases, with 7 bases between. Germline V gene lookup returns CDR1 SGDLS and CDR2 YYNGEE. CDR3 length: 13 amino acids. DNA of the CDR3: TGTGCCAGCAGCGTAGTAGTCGAAGATACGCAGTATTTT. It is translated as CASSVVVEDTQYF.

This clone came up once. V and J are TRBV18 and TRBJ1-3, with D hard to call. Germline CDR1 reads KGHSH; CDR2 reads LQKENI. The CDR3 totals 15 residues. Trimming took off 3 bases at V and 3 bases at J, with 12 bases between the two ends. CDR3: CASSPAGDHGNTIYF. CDR3 sequence (DNA): TGTGCCAGCTCACCGGCGGGAGACCATGGAAACACCATATATTTT.

This sequence joins TRBV6-6 and TRBJ1-2, with 10 bases identical to TRBD1. This CDR3 comprises 15 residues. Trimming cost V 3 bases and J 5 bases; bases outside gene matches: 6. Germline V gives CDR1 MNHNY, CDR2 SVGAGI (reference sequence). In nucleotides, the CDR3 is TGTGCCAGCAGTTATGGACAGGGGGAGGGGTATGGCTACACCTTC. Translation gives CASSYGQGEGYGYTF.

V and J are TRBV6-6 and TRBJ2-7, with D possibly being TRBD1 (6 bases). The CDR3 contains 16 residues. The germline V and J ends were trimmed by 1 base and 6 bases, with 19 bases remaining between them. Germline V gene sequence: CDR1 MNHNY, CDR2 SVGAGI (reference sequence). CDR3 protein: CASSYWTRRQGLEQYF. The CDR3 DNA sequence: TGTGCCAGCAGTTACTGGACCAGGAGGCAGGGGCTCGAGCAGTACTTC.

V is TRBV7-2 and J is TRBJ2-3, with D possibly being TRBD2 (6 bases). Germline CDR1 is SGHTA and CDR2 is FQGNSA. The CDR3 loop spans 14 amino acids. With 6 bases removed from V and 2 bases from J, the gap between germline ends came to 12 bases. In DNA form, the CDR3 reads TGTGCCAGCAGTGCGGGGTTATACACAGATACGCAGTATTTT. Its translation is CASSAGLYTDTQYF.

The chain joins TRBV2 to TRBJ1-5; unclear D gene. Germline CDR1 and CDR2: SNHLY and FYNNEI. The CDR3 has 14 amino acids. Trimming took off 9 bases at V and 0 bases at J, with 12 bases between the two ends. In DNA, the CDR3 is TGTGCCAGTAAGTCGGGGAATAGCAATCAGCCCCAGCATTTT. Translation: CASKSGNSNQPQHF.

The chain links TRBV9 to TRBJ1-2, with D maybe TRBD1 (5 bases). V lost 0 bases and J lost 6, with 12 bases in between. The CDR3 has 14 amino acids. Germline loops: CDR1 SGDLS, CDR2 YYNGEE. In nucleotides, the CDR3 is TGTGCCAGCAGCGTAGCTGGGGGGGGAGATGGCTACACCTTC. Translated: CASSVAGGGDGYTF.

On this clone itself: At one end, the junction sequence differs from germline, possibly due to a read error. This chain uses TRBV7-7 with TRBJ2-3; D gene ambiguous. The germline V gene has CDR1 SSHAT and CDR2 FNYEAQ (reference sequence). The CDR3 spans 12 residues. The CDR3 here is CASSLRLDTQYF. DNA for the CDR3: TGTGCTAGCAGCCTCCGGTTAGATACGCAGTATTTT.

The gene calls are TRBV28 and TRBJ2-4; D possibly corresponds to TRBD2 (6 bases). This CDR3 contains 15 residues. Germline V gene sequence: CDR1 MDHEN, CDR2 SYDVKM. The ends were cut back, 6 bases at V and 1 base at J, with 13 bases in the middle. CDR3 amino acids: CASSLGGRAKNIQYF. The CDR3 DNA is TGTGCCAGCAGCCTGGGGGGAAGGGCCAAAAACATTCAGTACTTC. The whole variable domain, remainder taken from reference TRBV28 and TRBJ2-4, is DVKVTQSSRYLVKRTGEKVFLECVQDMDHENMFWYRQDPGLGLRLIYFSYDVKMKEKGDIPEGYSVSREKKERFSLILESASTNQTSMYLCASSLGGRAKNIQYFGAGTRLSVL.

The chain joins TRBV4-1 to TRBJ1-2; TRBD1 might be the D (6 bases). The CDR3 has 16 amino acids. In germline, CDR1 is MGHRA, CDR2 YSYEKL. V lost 1 base and J lost 5, with 17 bases in between. DNA for the CDR3: TGCGCCAGCAGCCAAGTGGGAGCAGGGGAAGCGTATGGCTACACCTTC. Translating gives CASSQVGAGEAYGYTF.